Listed below are T cell receptor beta chains from one sample, sequenced in a study of CD8 T cells in Susac syndrome. Each CDR3 protein gets one entry after TCRdb re-called the immunoSEQ multiplex PCR reads with MiXCR. The table has 130,000 or so distinct CDR3 sequences, about 93% seen once. Material for sequencing was CD4+ T cells from PBMCs. These receptors all stem from a human donor in good health. Both conserved end residues are part of each CDR3. D genes are given only for firm matches. The size field is filled for only some rows; it gives once, few, many or a size class.

clone_size j_call d_call v_call cdr3_length cdr3_nt cdr3_aa
- TRBJ2-7 TRBD2 TRBV19 15 TGTGCCAGTAGTGGAACAATAGCGGGAGACTACGAGCAGTACTTC CASSGTIAGDYEQYF
- TRBJ2-3 TRBD1 TRBV6-6 14 TGTGCCAGCAGGGGACAGGGGGCGACAGATACGCAGTATTTT CASRGQGATDTQYF
- TRBJ2-7 - TRBV5-1 13 TGCGCCAGCAGCCCCGAGGGGAGCGGCGAGCAGTACTTC CASSPEGSGEQYF
- TRBJ2-7 - TRBV5-1 15 TGCGCCAGCAGCCAGGGGTCCACCAGCTCCTACGAGCAGTACTTC CASSQGSTSSYEQYF
- TRBJ1-1 TRBD1 TRBV7-9 13 TGTGCCAGCAGCTTACAGGGGGGCACTGAAGCTTTCTTT CASSLQGGTEAFF
- TRBJ2-3 - TRBV29-1 12 TGCAGCGTGGAGGGATTGGCAGATACGCAGTATTTT CSVEGLADTQYF
once TRBJ2-7 TRBD2 TRBV4-2 16 TGTGCCAGCAGCCAAGATGCTAGCGGGACATCCTACGAGCAGTACTTC CASSQDASGTSYEQYF
- TRBJ1-6 - TRBV5-6 16 TGTGCCAGCAGCTTGGCGTCCCAGGGGTATAATTCACCCCTCCACTTT CASSLASQGYNSPLHF
- TRBJ1-2 - TRBV27 14 TGTGCCAGCAGTTTAAACGGGGCCCTTTGGGGCTACACCTTC CASSLNGALWGYTF
once TRBJ1-3 - TRBV7-9 15 TGTGCCAGCAGCTTTGGTTCGCTGACTGGAAACACCATATATTTT CASSFGSLTGNTIYF
once TRBJ2-3 TRBD2 TRBV5-1 16 TGCGCCAGCAGCTTCACTAGCGCCCGATTCACAGATACGCAGTATTTT CASSFTSARFTDTQYF
once TRBJ2-1 TRBD2 TRBV7-9 14 TGTGCCAGCGATTTAGAGAGCGGGATCAATGAGCAGTTCTTC CASDLESGINEQFF
once TRBJ1-1 TRBD1 TRBV5-1 14 TGCGCCAGCAGCTCACCGGGACAGGGCACTGAAGCTTTCTTT CASSSPGQGTEAFF
- TRBJ2-6 - TRBV19 16 TGTGCCAGTAGTATGGACGGTCCTCCTGGGGCCAACGTCCTGACTTTC CASSMDGPPGANVLTF
- TRBJ2-2 - TRBV3-1 15 TGTGCCAGCAGCCAAGATTTTGCCGGACAGAGGGAGCTGTTTTTT CASSQDFAGQRELFF
- TRBJ2-7 - TRBV3-1 17 TGTGCCAGCAGCCAAGATGGAGTTTCCCGATCACGCTACGAGCAGTACTTC CASSQDGVSRSRYEQYF
- TRBJ2-3 - TRBV9 13 TGTGCCAGCAGCATGCGACAGGCAGATACGCAGTATTTT CASSMRQADTQYF
once TRBJ2-3 - TRBV27 14 TGTGCCAGCAGTTTAAGTGACGGGATGGATACGCAGTATTTT CASSLSDGMDTQYF
once TRBJ2-7 - TRBV5-1 16 TGCGCCAGCAGCTTGTGGTTTAGCGGCCCCCATTTGGAGCAGTACTTC CASSLWFSGPHLEQYF
- TRBJ2-7 - TRBV5-1 13 TGCGCCAGCAGCTTGGGTAGCGAGTACGAGCAGTACTTC CASSLGSEYEQYF
- TRBJ1-1 - TRBV6-5 11 TGTGCCAGCAGCCGCGGGGGGGAAGCTTTCTTT CASSRGGEAFF
- TRBJ2-5 TRBD2 TRBV30 17 TGTGCCTGGAGTGTACGAAGGACTAGCGGGAGCCGAGAGACCCAGTACTTC CAWSVRRTSGSRETQYF
- TRBJ2-1 TRBD2 TRBV11-2 24 TGTGCCAGCAGCTTAGAGGATGCTAGCGGGATTCCCCTCCACCCTACGTCCTCCTACAATGAGCAGTTCTTC CASSLEDASGIPLHPTSSYNEQFF
- TRBJ1-2 - TRBV5-6 14 TGTGCCAGCAGCTTACAGGGATTCGGCTATGGCTACACCTTC CASSLQGFGYGYTF
- TRBJ1-1 - TRBV6-5 15 TGTGCCAGCAGGGCCGGGTTTCCTATGAACACTGAAGCTTTCTTT CASRAGFPMNTEAFF
- TRBJ2-7 TRBD2 TRBV28 18 TGTGCCAGCCTGCCTTGGGAGGGTCCCTACTTCCACTCCTACGAGCAGTACTTC CASLPWEGPYFHSYEQYF
once TRBJ2-1 TRBD2 TRBV7-9 14 TGTGCCAGCAGCTCCCCGGGAGGGCCCAATGAGCAGTTCTTC CASSSPGGPNEQFF
- TRBJ1-1 TRBD1 TRBV18 16 TGTGCCAGCTCACCACCCTCCAGGGGGCTGGTCACTGAAGCTTTCTTT CASSPPSRGLVTEAFF
- TRBJ1-1 TRBD1 TRBV9 13 TGTGCCAGCAGCGGGGGACAGACCACTGAAGCTTTCTTT CASSGGQTTEAFF
- TRBJ2-7 TRBD1 TRBV30 15 TGTGCCTGGAGTTTTCTTGGACAGGGGGCTCTCGAGCAGTACTTC CAWSFLGQGALEQYF
- TRBJ2-7 TRBD2 TRBV2 14 TGTGCCAGCAGTCGTGGGGGGGAGGCCCACGAGCAGTACTTC CASSRGGEAHEQYF
- TRBJ2-3 - TRBV4-1 15 TGCGCCAGCAGCCAAGATTCAGCCTTCACAGATACGCAGTATTTT CASSQDSAFTDTQYF
once TRBJ2-7 - TRBV29-1 12 TGCAGCGTTGGAGGCAGGCCCTACGAGCAGTACTTC CSVGGRPYEQYF
- TRBJ1-6 - TRBV3-1 15 TGTGCCAGCAGCCAAGAGGGAGGGGGAAAGTCACCCCTCCACTTT CASSQEGGGKSPLHF
- TRBJ2-3 - TRBV7-3 16 TGTGCCAGCAGCTTACAGGGGACTCGATGGACCGATACGCAGTATTTT CASSLQGTRWTDTQYF
- TRBJ1-4 - TRBV18 14 TGTGCCAGCTCAAGTCAACAAAAGGGTGAAAAACTGTTTTTT CASSSQQKGEKLFF
- TRBJ2-1 TRBD1 TRBV28 15 TGTGCCAGCAGTCACAGGGGGCGAACCCGGGCCGAGCAGTTCTTC CASSHRGRTRAEQFF
- TRBJ1-2 - TRBV25-1 15 TGTGCCAGCAGTTTGACTGGAGGTGGAGGGTCTGGCTACACCTTC CASSLTGGGGSGYTF
- TRBJ2-1 TRBD2 TRBV6-2/TRBV6-3 15 TGTGCCAGCAGTCCCCCCGGGGGGATCTACAATGAGCAGTTCTTC CASSPPGGIYNEQFF
once TRBJ2-7 - TRBV18 17 TGTGCCAGCTCACCGGGGGTGGGGACTCGAAGCTCCTACGAGCAGTACTTC CASSPGVGTRSSYEQYF
- TRBJ2-5 - TRBV29-1 13 TGCAGCGTTGATTCGCCAGGTGGAGGGGCCCAGTACTTC CSVDSPGGGAQYF
- TRBJ2-5 TRBD2 TRBV6-2/TRBV6-3 16 TGTGCCAGCAGTTACTCCGGACTAGCGGGAGAGGCGCCCCAGTACTTC CASSYSGLAGEAPQYF
- TRBJ1-4 - TRBV20-1 15 TGCAGTGCTAGAGATGTCGAAGCAACTAATGAAAAACTGTTTTTT CSARDVEATNEKLFF
- TRBJ2-7 TRBD2 TRBV28 15 TGTGCCAGCGGCGTCGTCAGCGGGGCGAACTACGAGCAGTACTTC CASGVVSGANYEQYF
- TRBJ2-2 TRBD1 TRBV5-1 15 TGCGCCAGCAGCTTGTGGGACAGGCCTGGGCGGGAGCTGTTTTTT CASSLWDRPGRELFF
- TRBJ1-3 - TRBV20-1 14 TGCAGTGCTAGAGATCGGTCTTTTGGAAACACCATATATTTT CSARDRSFGNTIYF
- TRBJ2-2 - TRBV19 15 TGTGCCAGTAGTATTCTGGGGGCGAACACCGGGGAGCTGTTTTTT CASSILGANTGELFF
- TRBJ1-1 - TRBV6-2/TRBV6-3 14 TGTGCCAGCATCGGGGGGGCCGCTCTCACTGAAGCTTTCTTT CASIGGAALTEAFF
- TRBJ2-7 - TRBV7-9 13 TGTGCCAGCAGCTCTAGGTGGACGAACGAGCAGTACTTC CASSSRWTNEQYF
- TRBJ2-1 - TRBV15 12 TGTGCCACCAGCACCCGGCAATCGGAGCAGTTCTTC CATSTRQSEQFF
- TRBJ1-2 - TRBV7-9 13 TGTGCCAGCAGCCTCAACGCGGAGTATGGCTACACCTTC CASSLNAEYGYTF
- TRBJ2-2 - TRBV5-1 15 TGCGCCAGCAGCTTGCGGTCTACGAACACCGGGGAGCTGTTTTTT CASSLRSTNTGELFF
- TRBJ2-5 - TRBV12-3/TRBV12-4 12 TGTGCCAGCGGACAGCACCAAGAGACCCAGTACTTC CASGQHQETQYF
once TRBJ2-7 - TRBV2 13 TGTGCCAGCAGTGGGGGGGATAGTAGCGAGCAGTACTTC CASSGGDSSEQYF
- TRBJ1-2 - TRBV6-1 16 TGTGCCAGCAGTAGAAATTCCGGGACGACCAGCTATGGCTACACCTTC CASSRNSGTTSYGYTF
- TRBJ2-7 - TRBV7-2 14 TGTGCCAGCAGCTTAGGGGTTCCATTCTACGAGCAGTACTTC CASSLGVPFYEQYF